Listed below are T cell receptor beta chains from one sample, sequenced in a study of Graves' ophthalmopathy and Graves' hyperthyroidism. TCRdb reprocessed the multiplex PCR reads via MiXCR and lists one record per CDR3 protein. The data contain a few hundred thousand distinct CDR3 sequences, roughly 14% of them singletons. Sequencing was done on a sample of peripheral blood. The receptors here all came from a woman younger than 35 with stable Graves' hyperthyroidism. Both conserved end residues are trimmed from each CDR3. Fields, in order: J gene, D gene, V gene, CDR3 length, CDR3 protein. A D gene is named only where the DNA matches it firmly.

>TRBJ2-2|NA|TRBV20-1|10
SARSGSGELF
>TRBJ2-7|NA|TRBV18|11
VSSSGHIYEQY
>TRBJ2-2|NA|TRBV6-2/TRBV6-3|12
ASSYDGYTGELF
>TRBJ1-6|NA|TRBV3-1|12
ASSQQAGVSPLH
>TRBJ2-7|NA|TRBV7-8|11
ASSPRFTYEQY
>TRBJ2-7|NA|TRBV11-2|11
ASSLGLWRDEY
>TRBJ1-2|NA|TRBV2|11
ASSNPDSYGYT
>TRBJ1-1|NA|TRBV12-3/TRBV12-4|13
AGSLLPAMNTEAF
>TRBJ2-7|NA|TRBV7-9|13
ASSLVVTGSYEQY
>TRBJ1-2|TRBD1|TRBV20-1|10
SAGTGHYGYT
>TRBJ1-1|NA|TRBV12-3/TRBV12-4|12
ASSRTEVATEAF
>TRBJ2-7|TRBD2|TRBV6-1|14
ATQESGGAVVYEQY
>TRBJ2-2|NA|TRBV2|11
ASRETGTGELF
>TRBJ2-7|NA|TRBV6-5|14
ASSPGLFTQAYEQY
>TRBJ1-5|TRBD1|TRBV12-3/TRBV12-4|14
ASSFQAGGAGQPQH
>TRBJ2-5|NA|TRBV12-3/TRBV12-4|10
ASSIGGETQY
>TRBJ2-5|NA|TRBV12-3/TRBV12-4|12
ASSNPPGKETQY
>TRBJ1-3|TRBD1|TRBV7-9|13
ASRRQGPAGNTIY
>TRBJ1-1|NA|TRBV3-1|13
ASSPRGQPNTEAF
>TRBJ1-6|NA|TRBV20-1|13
SARGSSSYNSPLH
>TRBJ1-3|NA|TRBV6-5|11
ASNPDGGNTIY
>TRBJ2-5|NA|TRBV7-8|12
ASSPRGEEETQY
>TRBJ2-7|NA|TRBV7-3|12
ASSLGGRYNEQY
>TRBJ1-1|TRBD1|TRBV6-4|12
ASSPTGVGTEAF
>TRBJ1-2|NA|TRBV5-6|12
ASSILEGLYGYT
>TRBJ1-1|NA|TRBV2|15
ASREGLWGPQSSEAF
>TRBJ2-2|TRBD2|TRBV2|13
ASTPAGINTGELF
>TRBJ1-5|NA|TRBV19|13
ASSMRGGVGQPQH
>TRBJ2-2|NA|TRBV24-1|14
ATSDFQGKDTGELF
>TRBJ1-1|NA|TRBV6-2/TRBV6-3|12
ASSFPGQNTEAF
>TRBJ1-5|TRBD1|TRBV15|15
ATSTGQGREGNQPQH
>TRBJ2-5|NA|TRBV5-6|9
ASQYQETQY
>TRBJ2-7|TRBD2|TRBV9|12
ASSFSGGAYEQY
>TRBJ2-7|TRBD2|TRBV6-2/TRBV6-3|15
ASSYGGGPELDYEQY
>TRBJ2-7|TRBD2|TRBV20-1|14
SARAPSGGSSYEQY
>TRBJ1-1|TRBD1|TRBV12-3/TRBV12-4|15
ASSSLGTGSIGRLAF
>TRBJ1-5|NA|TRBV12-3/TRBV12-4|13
ASSLRRLNLGPQH